This TCR beta chain derives from a study of T cells of healthy individuals. In its sample, this clonotype was seen a few times. The germline V gene has CDR1 SQVTM and CDR2 ANQGSEA. This CDR3 has 12 amino acids. The V end was cut by 6 bases, the J end by 7 bases, with 13 bases between. MiXCR, run by TCRdb on the 5' RACE reads, gives a single entry per CDR3 protein. The table records tens of thousands of distinct CDR3 sequences, about 5.5% of them present only once. The receptor was isolated from a female donor in good health. The rearrangement uses TRBV29-1 and TRBJ2-1, with D maybe TRBD1 (5 bases). CDR3 sequence reads: CSVERAGNEQFF. The DNA for the CDR3 is TGCAGCGTGGAACGGGCAGGGAATGAGCAGTTCTTC.